This T cell receptor beta chain appears in the sequencing data of a study of blood T cell repertoires in COVID-19. Looking at the study overall: Acute-phase and convalescent COVID-19 samples originated in the United States, Italy and Spain.

The data were produced by immunoSEQ multiplex PCR, yet TCRdb's version contains in-frame clones alone and is incomplete. The table shows about 300,000 clones, with around 84% occurring only once. This CDR3 has 13 amino acids. Germline CDR1 and CDR2: GTSNPN and SVGIG (reference sequence). Trimming cost V 0 bases and J 7 bases, with 7 bases left between them. Cohort 3 recovery required two negative PCRs, clearance, or symptom resolution. The rearrangement joins TRBV30 to TRBJ1-6; D gene ambiguous. The receptor comes from a man aged 25 to 40 who had recovered from COVID-19. The sample was PBMCs or T cells enriched from blood (not recorded which). CDR3 loop: CAWSVQSNSPLHF. In DNA form, the CDR3 reads TGTGCCTGGAGTGTACAGTCGAATTCACCCCTCCACTTT.